This TCR beta chain was retrieved from a study of OX40 agonist ivuxolimab in advanced cancers. Trimming shortened V by 5 bases and J by 0 bases, and 13 bases separated the two germline ends. The CDR3 contains 15 residues. Looked up from germline, CDR1 is SGHAT and CDR2 is FQDESV (reference sequence). The data were produced by immunoSEQ multiplex PCR, yet TCRdb's version contains in-frame clones alone and is incomplete. This sample has about 82,000 clones, with roughly 92% found just once. This chain uses TRBV11-1 with TRBJ1-2; D not resolved. The sequencing here drew on CD4+ or CD8+ T cells sorted from blood, taken in a trial of the OX40 agonist ivuxolimab. This TCR derives from an adult with an advanced solid tumor such as melanoma, head and neck, liver or kidney cancer. In DNA, the CDR3 is TGTGCCAGCAGCCCCTTCCAGATGGCTAACTATGGCTACACCTTC. This gives the protein CASSPFQMANYGYTF.